The clone carrying this T cell receptor (beta chain) appeared a few times. Its antigen is not known. This CDR3 has 12 amino acids. The germline V gene has CDR1 SQVTM and CDR2 ANQGSEA. Unmatched junction bases numbered 9, after V lost 8 bases and J lost 6 bases. The data belong to a study of T cells in Graves' hyperthyroidism and ophthalmopathy. Amplified regions were TCR beta CDR3 sequences from RNA transcripts. HTBI primers were the set used in a first-round RT-PCR of the TCR CDR3. TCRdb processed the multiplex PCR reads anew with MiXCR; each CDR3 protein has one entry. The sample yields just under 750,000 distinct CDR3 sequences, approximately 36% seen once. Graves' hyperthyroidism was deemed stable given no ophthalmopathy progression within 18 months. Subjects aged 18 to 65 presented with newly diagnosed hyperthyroidism of less than 2 months' duration. Exclusions: uncontrolled infection, other autoimmune disease, pregnancy, lactation.

Notes on the study in general: Ophthalmopathy and stable hyperthyroidism were told apart by a 13 V-J model.

The clonotype originates from a woman between 35 and 50 years old with Graves' hyperthyroidism. Material: blood. The gene calls are TRBV29-1 and TRBJ1-2, with 7 bases that match TRBD1. The CDR3 DNA follows: TGCAGCCGCAGGGGGATTCTGGATGGCTACACCTTC. Protein: CSRRGILDGYTF.